These 21 T cell receptor beta chains share one sample of origin, sequenced in a study of blood T cell repertoires in COVID-19. Only in-frame clones appear in the TCRdb table, and some are missing; sequencing was by immunoSEQ multiplex PCR. Counted here are 55,000 to 75,000 clones, 82% occurring once; the ten biggest clones make up 15% to 20%. Sequenced input: peripheral blood. These receptor sequences come from an elderly man with active COVID-19.

The V call is TRBV6-2 or TRBV6-3, the J call TRBJ1-1, with a possible D match to TRBD1 (5 bases). Germline loops: CDR1 MNHEY, CDR2 SVGEGT. The CDR3 runs to 16 residues. Trimming removed 2 bases at V and 0 bases at J, with 13 bases between. In DNA, the CDR3 is TGTGCCAGCAGTTACCCCGGGGGGGGGTTGAACACTGAAGCTTTCTTT. Translation: CASSYPGGGLNTEAFF.

This chain uses TRBV3-1 (or the pseudogene TRBV3-2) with TRBJ2-1; TRBD2 is a possible D gene (5 bases). The germline V gene has CDR1 LGHDT and CDR2 YNNKEL (reference sequence). The CDR3 length is 16 residues. Trimming took 2 bases from V and 12 from J, leaving 23 bases between them. In nucleotides, the CDR3 is TGTGCCAGCAGCCAAACATCGGGTCGGGGTTTCAAGGTGCAGTTCTTC. It is translated as CASSQTSGRGFKVQFF.

The CDR3 coding sequence is TGTGCCACCAGTGACGCCAGGGGTGACTATGGCTACACCTTC. This gives the protein CATSDARGDYGYTF. The chain carries TRBV24-1 and TRBJ1-2; D possibly corresponds to TRBD1 (6 bases). Germline V CDR1 and CDR2: KGHDR, SFDVKD. V lost 4 bases to trimming and J lost 3 bases, with 11 bases between them. The CDR3 is 14 amino acids.

This clone was counted many times. The junction differs from germline at one of its ends, possibly a read error. The J gene is TRBJ2-7, the V gene TRBV19; 10 nucleotides agree with TRBD2. This CDR3 has 14 amino acids. Germline loops: CDR1 LNHDA, CDR2 SQIVND (reference sequence). Written as DNA, the CDR3 is TGTGCCAGTAATATACTAGCGGGGCGTTACGAGCAGTACTTC. As protein: CASNILAGRYEQYF.

The J gene is TRBJ1-4, the V gene TRBV3-1 (or the pseudogene TRBV3-2); 8 bases match TRBD1. The V segment lost 2 bases and the J segment 8 bases; nucleotides outside the gene matches: 13. The CDR3 runs to 17 residues. CDR1 is LGHDT, CDR2 YNNKEL, per germline (reference sequence). The CDR3 DNA sequence: TGTGCCAGCAGCCAAAGGACAGGGAGAGGTGTAAGCGAAAAACTGTTTTTT. Encoded protein: CASSQRTGRGVSEKLFF.

The V call is TRBV19, the J call TRBJ2-7; D is perhaps TRBD1 (5 bases). The CDR3 spans 11 residues. Germline CDR1 and CDR2: LNHDA and SQIVND (reference sequence). V was clipped by 4 bases and J by 5 bases, with 6 bases between them. The CDR3 nucleotides are TGTGCCAGTAGTAACAGGAACGAGCAGTACTTC. Translated, it gives CASSNRNEQYF.

This clone was observed a few times. CDR3 residues: CASSSPSTPNYGYTF. Here the CDR3 DNA reads TGTGCCAGCAGCTCACCCTCGACACCTAACTATGGCTACACCTTC. This chain connects TRBV11-1 to TRBJ1-2, with D hard to call. CDR3 length: 15 amino acids. V lost 4 bases and J lost 0, with 12 bases in between. Germline CDR1 reads SGHAT; CDR2 reads FQDESV (reference sequence).

The chain couples TRBV9 to TRBJ2-2; D is unclear. This CDR3 is built from 14 residues. Germline CDR1 SGDLS, CDR2 YYNGEE. V gave up 2 bases and J gave up 6 bases, with 11 bases separating them. The CDR3 DNA follows: TGTGCCAGCAGCGTTAGATTAGTACCCGGGGAGCTGTTTTTT. It specifies CASSVRLVPGELFF.

This clone was observed a few times. This chain connects TRBV5-1 to TRBJ2-1; TRBD2 agrees at 9 bases. With 4 bases clipped from V and 3 bases from J, the junction kept 8 bases outside the gene matches. The CDR3 is 16 amino acids. Germline assignment: CDR1 SGHRS and CDR2 YFSETQ. The CDR3 sequence is CASSVRPSGVYNEQFF. CDR3 sequence (DNA): TGCGCCAGCAGCGTGCGTCCTAGCGGGGTCTACAATGAGCAGTTCTTC.

The chain employs TRBV27 and TRBJ2-1; 8 bases align to TRBD1. V was clipped by 6 bases and J by 8 bases; unmatched bases: 6. CDR1 is MNHEY, CDR2 SMNVEV, per germline (reference sequence). The CDR3 consists of 13 residues. The CDR3 is CASSAQGAYEQFF. As DNA, the CDR3 is TGTGCCAGCAGCGCTCAGGGGGCGTATGAGCAGTTCTTC.

Here the CDR3 reads CASSEGWTGWSADTQYF. CDR3 nucleotide sequence: TGTGCCAGCAGTGAGGGCTGGACAGGCTGGTCCGCAGATACGCAGTATTTT. The rearrangement links TRBV6-1 to TRBJ2-3; TRBD1 agrees at 7 bases. J gave up 4 bases and V 3 bases, and 13 bases lay outside the gene matches. CDR1 MNHNS and CDR2 SASEGT come from the germline V gene. The CDR3 has 17 residues.

This clone was found a few times. The chain has TRBV5-4 and TRBJ2-1, with 7 nucleotides matching TRBD1. After removal of 4 bases from V and 4 bases from J, the junction contained 20 bases not matched to a gene. Germline CDR1 and CDR2: SGHNT and YYREEE (reference sequence). This CDR3 contains 19 residues. The DNA of the CDR3 is TGTGCCAGCAGCCGCCCACTCAAGAAACAGGGGCTCCGGTACAATGAGCAGTTCTTC. Protein product: CASSRPLKKQGLRYNEQFF. The full variable domain, with the rest looked up from reference TRBV5-4 and TRBJ2-1, is ETGVTQSPTHLIKTRGQQVTLRCSSQSGHNTVSWYQQALGQGPQFIFQYYREEENGRGNFPPRFSGLQFPNYSSELNVNALELDDSALYLCASSRPLKKQGLRYNEQFFGPGTRLTVL.

The chain couples TRBV3-1 (or the pseudogene TRBV3-2) to TRBJ2-5; TRBD2 matches at 10 bases. With 4 bases clipped from V and 1 base from J, the junction kept 6 bases outside the gene matches. Germline V lookup: CDR1 LGHDT, CDR2 YNNKEL (reference sequence). There are 16 residues in the CDR3. CDR3 residues: CASSRGLAERQETQYF. In DNA, the CDR3 is TGTGCCAGCAGCCGTGGACTAGCGGAGCGCCAAGAGACCCAGTACTTC.

The V gene is TRBV7-2, the J gene TRBJ2-1; the match to TRBD1 covers 11 bases. Germline loops: CDR1 SGHTA, CDR2 FQGNSA. CDR3 size: 16 residues. V lost 5 bases, J lost 4 bases, and 7 bases stayed unmatched. CDR3 bases: TGTGCCAGCAGCCTCTCCGGACAGGGGGCTTACAATGAGCAGTTCTTC. Amino acids: CASSLSGQGAYNEQFF.

This chain's CDR3 is CATPGLTLLLDYEQYF. The CDR3 region has the DNA TGCGCCACCCCGGGACTAACTCTTTTGTTAGACTACGAGCAGTACTTC. The chain carries TRBV10-1 and TRBJ2-7; 7 bases are shared with TRBD2. This CDR3 is built from 16 residues. Per germline, CDR1 WNHNN and CDR2 SYGVQD (reference sequence). V was pared by 10 bases and J by 3 bases, with 18 bases of the junction left unmatched.

J is TRBJ2-7 and V is TRBV2; TRBD1 aligns across 9 bases. The CDR3 is made up of 21 amino acids. Germline loops: CDR1 SNHLY, CDR2 FYNNEI. J was trimmed by 3 bases and V by 6 bases; bases with no gene match: 27. CDR3 residues: CASRGGTGKSRVGQGLYEQYF. As DNA, the CDR3 is TGTGCCAGCAGGGGTGGGACCGGTAAGAGTAGAGTGGGACAGGGCCTCTACGAGCAGTACTTC.

This clone has a handful of counts. The V and J genes are TRBV5-5 and TRBJ1-4; 12 bases match TRBD1. J was trimmed by 1 base and V by 1 base; bases with no gene match: 5. This CDR3 is built from 18 residues. Germline CDR1 reads SGHKS; CDR2 reads YYEKEE (reference sequence). CDR3 nucleotides: TGTGCCAGCAGCTTGTACGGGACAGGGGGCCTAACTAATGAAAAACTGTTTTTT. The encoded protein is CASSLYGTGGLTNEKLFF.

The gene calls are TRBV7-2 and TRBJ1-6, with 10 bases aligning to TRBD1. The CDR3 totals 16 residues. The V segment lost 0 bases and the J segment 11 bases; nucleotides outside the gene matches: 7. Per the germline V gene, CDR1 is SGHTA and CDR2 is FQGNSA. CDR3 amino acids: CASSLAGQGNGAPLHF. The CDR3 DNA reads TGTGCCAGCAGCTTAGCGGGACAGGGGAATGGAGCACCCCTCCACTTT.

The chain uses TRBV7-2 and TRBJ2-3, with TRBD2 identical over 12 bases. The V segment lost 2 bases and the J segment 6 bases; nucleotides outside the gene matches: 9. The CDR3 contains 17 residues. Germline V gives CDR1 SGHTA, CDR2 FQGNSA. CDR3 region: CASSLTRTSGAQDTQYF. The CDR3 region has the DNA TGTGCCAGCAGCTTAACCCGGACTAGCGGGGCTCAGGATACGCAGTATTTT.

The chain combines TRBV14 with TRBJ2-1, with 7 nucleotides matching TRBD2. Germline assignment: CDR1 SGHDN and CDR2 FVKESK. Trimming at V came to 4 bases and at J to 2 bases, leaving 8 bases not matched to a gene. This CDR3 has 16 residues. DNA of the CDR3: TGTGCCAGCAGCCGAGGGGCGGGAGCAGCCTACAATGAGCAGTTCTTC. Amino acids: CASSRGAGAAYNEQFF. The full variable domain, with the rest looked up from reference TRBV14 and TRBJ2-1, is EAGVTQFPSHSVIEKGQTVTLRCDPISGHDNLYWYRRVMGKEIKFLLHFVKESKQDESGMPNNRFLAERTGGTYSTLKVQPAELEDSGVYFCASSRGAGAAYNEQFFGPGTRLTVL.

J is TRBJ2-1 and V is TRBV6-5, with 8 bases lining up with TRBD1. Germline-derived CDR1 and CDR2 are MNHEY and SVGAGI. The CDR3 is 14 amino acids. The J segment lost 7 bases and the V segment lost 6 bases, leaving 8 bases of the junction unmatched. The CDR3 DNA reads as TGTGCCAGCAGGGGACAGGTTGGTAGGAATGAGCAGTTCTTC. Translation: CASRGQVGRNEQFF.